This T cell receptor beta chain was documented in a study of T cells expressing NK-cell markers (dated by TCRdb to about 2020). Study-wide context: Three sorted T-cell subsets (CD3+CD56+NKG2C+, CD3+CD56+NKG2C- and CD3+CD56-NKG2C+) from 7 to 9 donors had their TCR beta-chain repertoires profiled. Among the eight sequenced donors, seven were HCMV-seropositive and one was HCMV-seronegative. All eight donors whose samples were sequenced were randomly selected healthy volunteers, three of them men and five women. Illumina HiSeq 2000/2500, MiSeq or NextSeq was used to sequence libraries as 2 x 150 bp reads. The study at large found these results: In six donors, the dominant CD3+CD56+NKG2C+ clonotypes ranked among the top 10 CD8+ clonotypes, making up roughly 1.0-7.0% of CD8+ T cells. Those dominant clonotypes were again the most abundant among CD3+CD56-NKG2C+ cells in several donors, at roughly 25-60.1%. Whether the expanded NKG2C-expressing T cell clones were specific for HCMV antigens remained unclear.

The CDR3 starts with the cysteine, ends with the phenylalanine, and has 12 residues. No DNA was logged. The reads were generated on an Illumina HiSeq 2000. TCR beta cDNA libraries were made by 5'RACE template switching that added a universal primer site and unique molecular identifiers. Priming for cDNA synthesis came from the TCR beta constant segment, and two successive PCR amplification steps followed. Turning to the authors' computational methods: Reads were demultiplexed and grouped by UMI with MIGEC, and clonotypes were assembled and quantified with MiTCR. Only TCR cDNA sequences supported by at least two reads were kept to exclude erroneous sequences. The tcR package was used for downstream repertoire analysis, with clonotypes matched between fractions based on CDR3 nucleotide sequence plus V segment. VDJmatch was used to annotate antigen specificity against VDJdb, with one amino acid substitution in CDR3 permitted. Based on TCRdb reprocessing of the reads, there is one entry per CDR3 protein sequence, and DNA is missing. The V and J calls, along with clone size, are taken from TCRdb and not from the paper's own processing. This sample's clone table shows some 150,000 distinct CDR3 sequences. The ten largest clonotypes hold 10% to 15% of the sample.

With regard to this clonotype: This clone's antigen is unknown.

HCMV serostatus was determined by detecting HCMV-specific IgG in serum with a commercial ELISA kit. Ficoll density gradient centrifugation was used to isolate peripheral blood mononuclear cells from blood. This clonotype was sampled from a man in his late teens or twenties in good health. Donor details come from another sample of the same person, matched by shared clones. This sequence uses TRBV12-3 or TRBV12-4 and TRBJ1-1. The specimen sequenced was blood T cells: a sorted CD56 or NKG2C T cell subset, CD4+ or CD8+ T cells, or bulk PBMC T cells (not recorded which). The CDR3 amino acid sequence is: CASSLRGTEAFF.